This T cell receptor (beta chain) was recovered during a study of T-cell memory formation after mild COVID-19. The wider study: Clustering of TCRs was largely donor specific.

This clonotype has more than one count but fewer than ten. Antigen unknown. Constant-segment primers and 5'RACE yielded cDNA libraries for TCR alpha and TCR beta, each carrying sample barcodes and UMIs. TCRdb used MiXCR to reprocess the 5' RACE reads, holding one entry per CDR3 protein. The table lists roughly 160,000 distinct CDR3 sequences, roughly 11% of them singletons. Findings and caveats of the study: CD4+ contracting clones were found mainly in CM and EM, and CD8+ ones in EMRA. Memory from before infection featured some responding clones, which suggests cross-reactive memory joined.

This sequence was found in a young man who had mild COVID-19 (a few samples of this study predate the infection). Cell type and time point are not known. Source material: PBMCs or a T cell subset sorted from them (not recorded which).

CDR3: CASQRRGAGVSPLHF. In DNA, the CDR3 is TGTGCCAGCCAACGACGGGGGGCAGGGGTCTCACCCCTCCACTTT. V usage is TRBV25-1 and J usage is TRBJ1-6, with D possibly being TRBD1 (6 bases). This CDR3 is built from 15 residues. V was trimmed by 8 bases and J by 10 bases, leaving 21 bases between them. CDR1 is MGHDK and CDR2 is SYGVNS in the germline V gene.